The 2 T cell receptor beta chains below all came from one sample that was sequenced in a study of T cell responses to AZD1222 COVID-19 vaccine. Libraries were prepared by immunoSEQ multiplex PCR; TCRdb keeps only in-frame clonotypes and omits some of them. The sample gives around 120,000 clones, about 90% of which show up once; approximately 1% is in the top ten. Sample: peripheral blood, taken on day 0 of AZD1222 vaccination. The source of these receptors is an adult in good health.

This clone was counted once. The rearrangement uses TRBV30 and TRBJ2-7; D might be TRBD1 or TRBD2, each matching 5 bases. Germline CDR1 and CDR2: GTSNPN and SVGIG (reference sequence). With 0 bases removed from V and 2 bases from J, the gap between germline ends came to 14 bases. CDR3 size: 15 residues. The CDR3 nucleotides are TGTGCCTGGAGTGTACTTGGCAGGGAGACCTACGAGCAGTACTTC. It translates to CAWSVLGRETYEQYF.

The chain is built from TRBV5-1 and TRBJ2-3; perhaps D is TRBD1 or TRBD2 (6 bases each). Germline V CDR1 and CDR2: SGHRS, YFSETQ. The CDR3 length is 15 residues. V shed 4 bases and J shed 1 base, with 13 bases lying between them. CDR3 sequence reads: CASSLQGGGTDTQYF. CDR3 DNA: TGCGCCAGCAGCCTACAGGGCGGGGGCACAGATACGCAGTATTTT.